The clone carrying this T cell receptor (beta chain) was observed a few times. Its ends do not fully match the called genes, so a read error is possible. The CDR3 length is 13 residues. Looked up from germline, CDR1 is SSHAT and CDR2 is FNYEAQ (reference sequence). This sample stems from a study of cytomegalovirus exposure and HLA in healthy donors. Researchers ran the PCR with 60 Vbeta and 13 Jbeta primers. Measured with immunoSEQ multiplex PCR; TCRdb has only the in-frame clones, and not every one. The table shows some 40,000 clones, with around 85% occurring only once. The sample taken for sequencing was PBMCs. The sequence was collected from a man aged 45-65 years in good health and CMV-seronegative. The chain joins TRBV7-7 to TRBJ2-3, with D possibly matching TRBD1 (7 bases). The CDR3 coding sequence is TGTGCTAGCAGCAGGGACAGCGGGGATACGCAGTATTTT. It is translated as CASSRDSGDTQYF.